A single sample gave rise to the 25 T cell receptor beta chains below, sequenced in a study of T-cell reconstitution after alpha-beta-depleted transplantation in children. Unique molecular identifiers were incorporated during preparation of the TCRbeta library. In TCRdb, the PCR reads were re-called with MiXCR into one record per CDR3 protein. In the table there are about 300,000 distinct CDR3 sequences, over 9.5% of which are singletons. Source: PBMCs, taken before TCRalphabeta/CD19-depleted stem cell transplant. These receptor sequences come from a boy in the first two years of life with acute myeloid leukemia, due to receive a stem cell transplant.

V usage is TRBV6-5 and J usage is TRBJ2-2, with 9 bases matching TRBD1. V trimming: 4 bases; J trimming: 0 bases; junction bases outside the gene matches: 3. The CDR3 has 16 amino acids. CDR1 is MNHEY, CDR2 SVGAGI, per germline. The CDR3: CASSSRTGANTGELFF. CDR3 coding DNA: TGTGCCAGCAGTTCCCGGACAGGGGCGAACACCGGGGAGCTGTTTTTT.

This clonotype was detected many times. The genes are TRBV5-1 and TRBJ2-7; maybe TRBD1 (6 bases). Germline V lookup: CDR1 SGHRS, CDR2 YFSETQ. V was clipped by 0 bases and J by 3 bases, with 13 bases between them. CDR3 length equals 15 residues. The CDR3 reads CASSLARQAGYEQYF. The DNA of the CDR3 is TGCGCCAGCAGCTTGGCTCGACAGGCGGGCTACGAGCAGTACTTC.

The sample holds many counts of this clonotype. The V and J genes are TRBV4-2 and TRBJ2-2; D gene unclear. V shed 2 bases and J shed 1 base, with 5 bases lying between them. The germline gives CDR1 LGHNA, CDR2 YNFKEQ. There are 14 residues in the CDR3. The CDR3 here is CASSQNRNTGELFF. The CDR3 nucleotides are TGTGCCAGCAGCCAAAACAGGAACACCGGGGAGCTGTTTTTT.

In this sample, this clonotype turned up many times. The chain combines TRBV12-3 or TRBV12-4 with TRBJ2-7; TRBD1 aligns across 7 bases. The CDR3 has 15 residues. V dropped 3 bases and J dropped 0; count of bases not matched to a gene: 5. The CDR3 region is CASSFWPGGSYEQYF. In DNA form, the CDR3 reads TGTGCCAGCAGTTTCTGGCCAGGGGGCTCCTACGAGCAGTACTTC.

V and J are TRBV28 and TRBJ2-5; TRBD1 matches 7 bases. The CDR3 is made up of 16 amino acids. Germline CDR1 MDHEN, CDR2 SYDVKM. The ends lost 2 bases at V and 2 bases at J; junction bases unmatched: 8. Here the CDR3 DNA reads TGTGCCAGCAGTTTACCTCGACAGGGCGCTCAAGAGACCCAGTACTTC. Encoded protein: CASSLPRQGAQETQYF.

This clonotype has ten or more counts. This chain joins TRBV6-1 and TRBJ1-5; 10 nucleotides match TRBD1. This CDR3 region has 15 residues. V shed 6 bases, J shed 4 bases, and the junction held 6 bases outside the gene matches. The germline V gene encodes CDR1 MNHNS and CDR2 SASEGT. The CDR3 here is CASRPGTGVNQPQHF. The CDR3 DNA is TGTGCCAGCAGACCCGGGACAGGGGTGAATCAGCCCCAGCATTTT.

At least ten counts were recorded for this clonotype. This chain links TRBV5-1 with TRBJ1-5; D ambiguous. CDR3 length: 14 amino acids. Germline CDR1 is SGHRS and CDR2 is YFSETQ. The V end lost 0 bases, the J end lost 5 bases, and 9 bases lay between the germline ends. The CDR3 DNA reads as TGCGCCAGCAGCTTGGCGCCTGACTATCAGCCCCAGCATTTT. This gives the protein CASSLAPDYQPQHF.

With regard to this clonotype: A much larger clone sits a single nucleotide away, making a read error possible. A read error is likely, as this CDR3 ends without the conserved phenylalanine or tryptophan. V usage is TRBV7-2 and J usage is TRBJ2-7; 12 nucleotides match TRBD2. V shed 1 base and J 2 bases; nucleotides not matched to a gene: 3. The CDR3 has 16 amino acids. The germline V gene has CDR1 SGHTA and CDR2 FQGNSA. DNA for the CDR3: TGTGCCAGCAGCTTAGGGAGACTAGCGGGAGCCTACGAGCAGTACTGC. Translating gives CASSLGRLAGAYEQYC.

This clonotype appeared many times. The chain employs TRBV28 and TRBJ2-3, with D perhaps matching TRBD1 or TRBD2 (5 bases each). V was pared by 5 bases and J by 8 bases, with 8 bases between. Germline V gene sequence: CDR1 MDHEN, CDR2 SYDVKM. The CDR3 length is 11 residues. The CDR3 here is CASSTGTTQYF. The CDR3 DNA follows: TGTGCCAGCAGTACCGGGACTACGCAGTATTTT.

The V call is TRBV7-9, the J call TRBJ1-5; 7 positions match TRBD1. V lost 4 bases, J lost 7 bases, and 13 bases stayed unmatched. The CDR3 totals 16 residues. CDR1 and CDR2 (germline): SEHNR, FQNEAQ (reference sequence). The CDR3 loop is CASSSAGTVTDQPQHF. CDR3 bases: TGTGCCAGCAGCTCTGCCGGGACAGTAACTGACCAGCCCCAGCATTTT.

There are many counts of this clonotype. The chain carries TRBV27 and TRBJ2-1, with 7 bases lining up with TRBD1. Trimming took 6 bases from V and 10 from J; bases not matched to a gene: 6. CDR1 is MNHEY, CDR2 SMNVEV, per germline (reference sequence). The CDR3 extends over 12 amino acids. The CDR3 region is CASRPPTGEQFF. The CDR3 nucleotides read TGTGCCAGCAGGCCCCCGACAGGGGAGCAGTTCTTC.

This clonotype was observed at least ten times. The V and J genes are TRBV7-8 and TRBJ1-6, with a tentative D call TRBD1 (6 bases). V shed 0 bases and J shed 8 bases, with 14 bases lying between them. Germline V gene lookup returns CDR1 SGHVS and CDR2 FQNEAQ. This CDR3 region has 16 residues. The CDR3 sequence: CASSLAFYRDHSPLHF. The CDR3 DNA sequence: TGTGCCAGCAGCTTAGCCTTTTACAGGGATCATTCACCCCTCCACTTT.

In its sample, this clonotype was seen many times. The chain has TRBV5-1 and TRBJ1-6; the D is unclear. Germline loops: CDR1 SGHRS, CDR2 YFSETQ. The CDR3 covers 16 residues. Trimming took 4 bases from V and 3 from J, leaving 14 bases between them. This CDR3 is CASSMRGIGYNSPLHF. CDR3 DNA sequence: TGCGCCAGCAGCATGCGAGGGATTGGCTATAATTCACCCCTCCACTTT.

This clonotype was observed many times. The chain uses TRBV11-3 and TRBJ2-1; a weak D match, TRBD2 (5 bases). This CDR3 contains 15 residues. Germline V gene sequence: CDR1 SGHNT, CDR2 YENEEA. Trimming took 5 bases from V and 2 from J, leaving 13 bases between them. The CDR3 DNA reads as TGTGCCAGCAGCAGACGGGGAGCGGCCTACAATGAGCAGTTCTTC. It yields the protein CASSRRGAAYNEQFF. Based on the CDR3 plus reference TRBV11-3 and TRBJ2-1, the full variable domain is EAGVVQSPRYKIIEKKQPVAFWCNPISGHNTLYWYLQNLGQGPELLIRYENEEAVDDSQLPKDRFSAERLKGVDSTLKIQPAELGDSAVYLCASSRRGAAYNEQFFGPGTRLTVL.

Many counts were recorded for this clonotype. CDR3 DNA sequence: TGCGCCAGCAGCGTCGGACTGGGGGAAGCTTTCTTT. Translating gives CASSVGLGEAFF. The chain is built from TRBV5-1 and TRBJ1-1, with D uncertain. CDR1 is SGHRS and CDR2 is YFSETQ in the germline V gene. The CDR3 contains 12 residues. V lost 4 bases and J 8 bases, leaving 12 bases between the germline ends.

This clonotype appeared many times. The J gene is TRBJ2-5, the V gene TRBV28, with 12 bases that match TRBD2. The germline gives CDR1 MDHEN, CDR2 SYDVKM. The V gene end was trimmed by 3 bases and the J gene end by 5 bases; junction bases not matched to a gene: 7. This CDR3 has 16 residues. The CDR3 bases are TGTGCCAGCAGTTTTTCTAGCGGGAGGGACCGTGAGACCCAGTACTTC. Its translation is CASSFSSGRDRETQYF. The whole variable domain, filled in from reference TRBV28 and TRBJ2-5, reads DVKVTQSSRYLVKRTGEKVFLECVQDMDHENMFWYRQDPGLGLRLIYFSYDVKMKEKGDIPEGYSVSREKKERFSLILESASTNQTSMYLCASSFSSGRDRETQYFGPGTRLLVL.

This clonotype appeared many times. V is TRBV28 and J is TRBJ2-7; no clear D. This CDR3 spans 12 amino acids. Between the trimmed V and J ends, which lost 8 bases and 1 base, there was a span of 9 bases. Germline lookup yields CDR1 MDHEN and CDR2 SYDVKM. CDR3 sequence: CASGSASYEQYF. In nucleotides, the CDR3 is TGTGCCAGCGGGTCGGCTTCCTACGAGCAGTACTTC.

This clonotype was detected a few times. The gene calls are TRBV5-1 and TRBJ2-1, with a tentative D call TRBD2 (5 bases). Trimming pared 1 base from V and 2 bases from J, leaving 7 bases between. The CDR3 totals 14 residues. Germline V gives CDR1 SGHRS, CDR2 YFSETQ. DNA of the CDR3: TGCGCCAGCAGCTTGACGGGAACCTACAATGAGCAGTTCTTC. Translation gives CASSLTGTYNEQFF.

In this sample, this clonotype turned up a few times. V is TRBV5-1 and J is TRBJ2-2; perhaps TRBD2 as D (5 bases). Germline-derived CDR1 and CDR2 are SGHRS and YFSETQ. Between the trimmed V and J ends, which lost 0 bases and 2 bases, there was a span of 11 bases. The CDR3 covers 16 residues. The CDR3 DNA reads as TGCGCCAGCAGCTTGGAACTCGGGATTAACACCGGGGAGCTGTTTTTT. It translates to CASSLELGINTGELFF.

This clonotype was counted many times. Here the CDR3 DNA reads TGTGCCAGCAGTTACGGCCTAGCGGGGGTTAAAGATACGCAGTATTTT. Residues: CASSYGLAGVKDTQYF. The V gene is TRBV6-5, the J gene TRBJ2-3, with 10 bases matching TRBD2. CDR1 is MNHEY, CDR2 SVGAGI, per germline. Trimming removed 2 bases from V and 5 bases from J; junction bases left unmatched: 7. This CDR3 comprises 16 residues.

Ten or more counts support this clonotype. V is TRBV27 and J is TRBJ1-5; the match to TRBD1 covers 8 bases. Germline lookup yields CDR1 MNHEY and CDR2 SMNVEV (reference sequence). V was clipped by 8 bases and J by 0 bases; unmatched bases: 9. The CDR3 runs 16 residues. The chain's CDR3 is CASGQQGVYSNQPQHF. In nucleotides, the CDR3 is TGTGCCAGCGGTCAACAGGGGGTCTATAGCAATCAGCCCCAGCATTTT.

This clonotype was counted ten times or more. This chain links TRBV6-4 with TRBJ1-4; 12 bases agree with TRBD1. V lost 2 bases to trimming and J lost 8 bases; unmatched junction nucleotides: 0. CDR3 length equals 14 residues. Germline CDR1 reads MRHNA; CDR2 reads SNTAGT. The CDR3 spells CASSDGTGGEKLFF. The CDR3 nucleotides are TGTGCCAGCAGTGACGGGACAGGGGGCGAAAAACTGTTTTTT.

The J gene is TRBJ2-3, the V gene TRBV7-2; TRBD2 matches 10 bases. The CDR3 has 17 amino acids. CDR1 SGHTA and CDR2 FQGNSA come from the germline V gene. The V and J ends lost 4 bases and 0 bases, in that order; junction bases with no gene match: 7. The CDR3 sequence: CASSSQPGLASTDTQYF. The CDR3 coding sequence is TGTGCCAGCAGCTCGCAGCCGGGACTAGCGAGCACAGATACGCAGTATTTT.

This clonotype was picked up many times. The chain recombines TRBV6-5 with TRBJ2-7, with a weak D call TRBD1 (6 bases). The CDR3 sequence is 14 residues long. Germline V CDR1 and CDR2: MNHEY, SVGAGI. The V end lost 10 bases, the J end lost 2 bases, and 18 bases lay between the germline ends. In DNA form, the CDR3 reads TGTGCCACCTCGGACAGCGTGAACACCTACGAGCAGTACTTC. Translation: CATSDSVNTYEQYF.

The CDR3 region has the DNA TGTGCCAGCAGTTCGACAGGGGGAAAAGGTCCCGAGCAGTACTTC. It encodes CASSSTGGKGPEQYF. The V call is TRBV6-5, the J call TRBJ2-7; 9 nucleotides match TRBD1. This CDR3 contains 15 residues. V was clipped by 4 bases and J by 6 bases; unmatched bases: 10. The germline CDR1 and CDR2 sequences are MNHEY and SVGAGI.